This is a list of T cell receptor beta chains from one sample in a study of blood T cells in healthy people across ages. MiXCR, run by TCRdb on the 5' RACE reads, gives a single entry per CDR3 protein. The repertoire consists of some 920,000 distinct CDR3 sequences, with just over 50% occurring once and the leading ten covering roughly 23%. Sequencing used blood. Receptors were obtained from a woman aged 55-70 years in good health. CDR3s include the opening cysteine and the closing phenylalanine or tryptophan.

CSAKLAMGGNEQFF	TRBJ2-1	TRBV20-1
CVSSQQGYDNNEQFF	TRBJ2-1	TRBV4-1
CASSESAVYGYTF	TRBJ1-2	TRBV25-1
CSALDTEAFF	TRBJ1-1	TRBV29-1
CATSIRAIEETQYF	TRBJ2-5	TRBV15
CASSHTLVFGTQNHEQFF	TRBJ2-1	TRBV4-2
CSGGTGAHEQYF	NA	TRBV20-1
CASSAQQGSDEQYF	TRBJ2-7	TRBV27
CASSPGSYNSPLHF	TRBJ1-6	TRBV12-3/TRBV12-4
CASSFWGLAGDEQYF	TRBJ2-7	TRBV7-9
CSARAPRAGGTTDTQYF	TRBJ2-3	TRBV20-1
CSVRQGATYEQYF	TRBJ2-7	TRBV29-1
CASSYRKAVQPLYEQYF	NA	TRBV9
CASTEGETQYF	TRBJ2-5	TRBV7-6
CASRGRDYGYTF	TRBJ1-2	TRBV7-2
CASSFVPLRSGANVLTF	TRBJ2-6	TRBV12-3/TRBV12-4
CSVEDLGVQAFF	TRBJ1-1	TRBV29-1
CSAPGGGGANVLTF	TRBJ2-6	TRBV20-1
CASSTDRGQPQHF	TRBJ1-5	TRBV7-9
CASSPSEGTLPYEQYF	TRBJ2-7	TRBV27
CASSHDPPGGSYEQYF	TRBJ2-7	TRBV5-5
CSARRLAEVTQYF	TRBJ2-5	TRBV20-1
CASSRIAGTGEQYF	TRBJ2-7	TRBV7-2
CASTRWRTGVPDTQYF	TRBJ2-3	TRBV6-2/TRBV6-3